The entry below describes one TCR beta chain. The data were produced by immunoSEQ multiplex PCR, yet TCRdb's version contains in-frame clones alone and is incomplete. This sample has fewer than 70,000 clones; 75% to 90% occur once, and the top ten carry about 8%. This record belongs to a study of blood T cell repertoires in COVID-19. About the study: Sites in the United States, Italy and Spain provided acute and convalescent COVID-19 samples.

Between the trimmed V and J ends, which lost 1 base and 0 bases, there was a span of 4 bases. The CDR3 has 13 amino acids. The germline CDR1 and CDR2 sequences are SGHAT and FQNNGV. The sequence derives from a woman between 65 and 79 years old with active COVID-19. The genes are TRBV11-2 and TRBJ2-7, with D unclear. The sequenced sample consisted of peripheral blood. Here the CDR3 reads CASSLVYSYEQYF. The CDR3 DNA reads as TGTGCCAGCAGCTTAGTCTACTCCTACGAGCAGTACTTC.